A single sample gave rise to the 7 T cell receptor beta chains below, sequenced in a study of blood T cells in healthy people across ages. The authors ran a second PCR of 7 to 11 cycles using a sample-barcoded 5' primer and a J-beta primer mix. TCRdb re-called the 5' RACE reads through MiXCR, storing one row per CDR3 protein. The table lists about 730,000 distinct CDR3 sequences, roughly 43% of them singletons, with roughly 20% in the top ten. The sample comprised blood. The receptor set was obtained from a woman in her sixties or seventies in good health.

This clonotype was detected only once. The rearrangement joins TRBV18 to TRBJ2-7; a weak D match, TRBD1 (7 bases). Trimming cost V 0 bases and J 1 base, with 13 bases left between them. This CDR3 contains 16 residues. CDR1 and CDR2 from the germline V gene are KGHSH and LQKENI. The CDR3 DNA is TGTGCCAGCTCACCACCCCAGGGGGGCTTATCCTACGAGCAGTACTTC. Amino acids: CASSPPQGGLSYEQYF. Full variable domain (remainder filled in from reference TRBV18 and TRBJ2-7): NAGVMQNPRHLVRRRGQEARLRCSPMKGHSHVYWYRQLPEEGLKFMVYLQKENIIDESGMPKERFSAEFPKEGPSILRIQQVVRGDSAAYFCASSPPQGGLSYEQYFGPGTRLTVT.

V usage is TRBV11-3 and J usage is TRBJ2-4; 7 bases line up with TRBD2. The CDR3 covers 15 residues. V shed 5 bases and J 13 bases; nucleotides not matched to a gene: 17. Per the germline V gene, CDR1 is SGHNT and CDR2 is YENEEA. CDR3 in amino acids: CASSPRGRGDLEQYF. The CDR3 DNA reads TGTGCCAGCAGCCCCCGGGGGAGGGGCGATTTAGAGCAGTACTTC.

Many counts were recorded for this clonotype. V gene TRBV2 combines with J gene TRBJ2-5; TRBD2 matches 9 bases. The V and J ends lost 7 bases and 2 bases, in that order; junction bases with no gene match: 11. Germline lookup yields CDR1 SNHLY and CDR2 FYNNEI. This CDR3 is 16 amino acids long. DNA for the CDR3: TGTGCCAGCACCCCACGACTAGCGGAGGGACAAGAGACCCAGTACTTC. It yields the protein CASTPRLAEGQETQYF.

This clonotype appeared once. The chain carries TRBV12-3 or TRBV12-4 and TRBJ2-3, with 11 bases lining up with TRBD2. This CDR3 spans 18 amino acids. V dropped 7 bases and J dropped 6; count of bases not matched to a gene: 18. The CDR3 loop reads CASKSTSGGTGGYDTQYF. Written as DNA, the CDR3 is TGTGCCAGCAAAAGTACTAGCGGGGGCACCGGGGGGTATGATACGCAGTATTTT.

V usage is TRBV7-9 and J usage is TRBJ1-1; 7 nucleotides match TRBD1. V shed 5 bases and J 3 bases; nucleotides not matched to a gene: 3. The germline V gene encodes CDR1 SEHNR and CDR2 FQNEAQ (reference sequence). This CDR3 region has 13 residues. CDR3 sequence (DNA): TGTGCCAGCAGCGAGGGACAGCACACTGAAGCTTTCTTT. Translating it yields CASSEGQHTEAFF.

The rearrangement links TRBV7-3 to TRBJ2-3; a weak D match, TRBD1 (7 bases). Germline V gives CDR1 SGHTA, CDR2 FQGTGA. V lost 6 bases, J lost 0 bases, and 13 bases lay in between. The CDR3 runs 15 residues. CDR3 in amino acids: CASRPEGQSTDTQYF. The CDR3 coding sequence is TGTGCCAGCAGGCCGGAGGGACAGAGCACAGATACGCAGTATTTT.

The chain joins TRBV19 to TRBJ2-4; 9 positions agree with TRBD2. The DNA end lines up better with TRBJ2-7; the J call may be wrong. The CDR3 length is 14 residues. Germline CDR1 reads LNHDA; CDR2 reads SQIVND (reference sequence). The CDR3 coding sequence is TGTGCCAGCTCCCCTAGCGGGGCAATTTACGAGCAGTACTTC. It is translated as CASSPSGAIYEQYF.